This TCR beta chain emerged from a study of blood T cell repertoires in COVID-19. Profiling relied on immunoSEQ multiplex PCR, and the TCRdb table lists in-frame clones only, not all of them. The sample has about 80,000 clones; about 87% are singletons. Germline CDR1 MNHEY, CDR2 SMNVEV (reference sequence). This CDR3 contains 15 residues. V lost 5 bases and J lost 3; bases outside the gene matches: 10. The source of this sequence is a woman of 80 years or more with acute or convalescent COVID-19. The chain joins TRBV27 to TRBJ2-7, with 7 positions matching TRBD1. The specimen was peripheral blood. DNA for the CDR3: TGTGCCAGCAGTCCCTCCGGACAGGCCAACTACGAGCAGTACTTC. Translation: CASSPSGQANYEQYF.